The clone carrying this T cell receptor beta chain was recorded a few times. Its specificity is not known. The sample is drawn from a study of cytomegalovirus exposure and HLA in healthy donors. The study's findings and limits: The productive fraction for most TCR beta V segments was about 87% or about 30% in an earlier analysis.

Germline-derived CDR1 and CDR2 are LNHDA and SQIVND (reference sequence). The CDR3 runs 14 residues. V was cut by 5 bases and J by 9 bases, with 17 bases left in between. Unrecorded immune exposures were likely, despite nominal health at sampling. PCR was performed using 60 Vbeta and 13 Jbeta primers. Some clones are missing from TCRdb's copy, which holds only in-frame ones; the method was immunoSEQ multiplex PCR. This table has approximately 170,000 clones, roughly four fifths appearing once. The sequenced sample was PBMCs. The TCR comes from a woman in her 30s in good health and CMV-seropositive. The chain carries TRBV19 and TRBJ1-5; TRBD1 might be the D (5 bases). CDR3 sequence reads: CASSPEGVHGPQHF. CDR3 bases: TGTGCCAGTAGTCCAGAAGGGGTCCACGGGCCCCAGCATTTT.